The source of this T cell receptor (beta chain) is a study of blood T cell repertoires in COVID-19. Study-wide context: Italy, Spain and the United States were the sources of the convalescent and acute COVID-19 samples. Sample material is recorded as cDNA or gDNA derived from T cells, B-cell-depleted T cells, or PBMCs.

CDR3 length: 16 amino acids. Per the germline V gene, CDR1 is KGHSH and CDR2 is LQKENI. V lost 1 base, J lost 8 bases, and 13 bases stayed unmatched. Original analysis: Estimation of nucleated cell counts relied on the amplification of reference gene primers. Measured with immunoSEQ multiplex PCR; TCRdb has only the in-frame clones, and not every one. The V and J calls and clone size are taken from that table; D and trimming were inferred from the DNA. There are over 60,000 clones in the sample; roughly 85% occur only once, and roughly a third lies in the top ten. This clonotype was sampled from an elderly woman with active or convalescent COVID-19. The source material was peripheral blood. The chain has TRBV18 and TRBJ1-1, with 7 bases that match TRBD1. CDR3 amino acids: CASSPRIGDSYQEAFF. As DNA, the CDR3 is TGTGCCAGCTCACCACGAATAGGGGACAGTTACCAAGAAGCTTTCTTT.